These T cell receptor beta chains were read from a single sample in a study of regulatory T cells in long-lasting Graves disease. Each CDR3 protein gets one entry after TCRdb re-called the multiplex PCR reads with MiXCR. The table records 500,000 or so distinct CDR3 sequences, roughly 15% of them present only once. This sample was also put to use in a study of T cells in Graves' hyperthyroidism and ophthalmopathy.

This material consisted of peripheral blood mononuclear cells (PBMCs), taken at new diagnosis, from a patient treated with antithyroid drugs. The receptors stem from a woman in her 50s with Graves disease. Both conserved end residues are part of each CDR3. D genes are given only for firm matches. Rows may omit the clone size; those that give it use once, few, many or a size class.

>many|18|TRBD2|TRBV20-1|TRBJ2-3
CSARDVLAGATGTDTQYF
TGCAGTGCTAGAGATGTACTAGCGGGCGCCACGGGCACAGATACGCAGTATTTT
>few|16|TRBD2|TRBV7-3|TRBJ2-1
CASSLMASGAYNEQFF
TGTGCCAGCAGCTTAATGGCTAGCGGGGCCTACAATGAGCAGTTCTTC
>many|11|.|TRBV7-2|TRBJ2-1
CASSFNNEQFF
TGTGCCAGCAGCTTTAACAATGAGCAGTTCTTC
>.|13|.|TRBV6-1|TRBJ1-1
CASRHRETSRAFF
TGTGCCAGCAGACACAGAGAAACAAGCAGAGCTTTCTTT
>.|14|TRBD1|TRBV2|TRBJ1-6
CASSAGTGDSPLHF
TGTGCCAGCAGTGCCGGGACAGGGGATTCACCCCTCCACTTT
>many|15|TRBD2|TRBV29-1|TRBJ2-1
CSVETSGSSYNEQFF
TGCAGCGTTGAGACTAGCGGGAGCTCCTACAATGAGCAGTTCTTC
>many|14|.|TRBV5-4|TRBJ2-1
CASSLDSPYNEQFF
TGTGCCAGCAGTTTGGACAGTCCCTACAATGAGCAGTTCTTC
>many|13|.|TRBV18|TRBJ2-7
CASSLDRQSEQYF
TGTGCCAGCTCACTAGATCGACAGAGCGAGCAGTACTTC
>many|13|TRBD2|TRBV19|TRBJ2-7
CASSIGAGYEQYF
TGTGCCAGTAGTATAGGAGCGGGATACGAGCAGTACTTC
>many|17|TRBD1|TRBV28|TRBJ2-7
CASSWPPETGKWDEQYF
TGTGCCAGCAGTTGGCCGCCCGAGACAGGGAAGTGGGACGAGCAGTACTTC
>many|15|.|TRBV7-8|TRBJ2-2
CASRRVGGSTGELFF
TGTGCCAGCAGAAGGGTTGGAGGGTCCACCGGGGAGCTGTTTTTT
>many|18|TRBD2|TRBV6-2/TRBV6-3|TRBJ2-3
CASSAGLTSGASTDTQYF
TGTGCCAGCAGCGCGGGTCTTACTAGCGGAGCTAGCACAGATACGCAGTATTTT
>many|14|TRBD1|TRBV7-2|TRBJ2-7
CASSQQQGSYEQYF
TGTGCCAGCAGCCAACAACAGGGGTCGTACGAGCAGTACTTC
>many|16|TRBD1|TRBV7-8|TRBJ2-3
CASSRRDRGNTDTQYF
TGTGCCAGCAGCCGACGGGACAGGGGGAACACAGATACGCAGTATTTT
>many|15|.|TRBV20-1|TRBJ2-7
CSARGALGGMGEQYF
TGCAGTGCTAGAGGGGCACTAGGAGGAATGGGCGAGCAGTACTTC
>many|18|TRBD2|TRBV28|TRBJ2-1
CASSGTLAGGTSYNEQFF
TGTGCCAGCAGTGGTACACTAGCGGGAGGAACTTCCTACAATGAGCAGTTCTTC
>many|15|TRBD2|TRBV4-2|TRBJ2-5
CASSQDGAGDETQYF
TGTGCCAGCAGCCAAGATGGAGCGGGAGACGAGACCCAGTACTTC
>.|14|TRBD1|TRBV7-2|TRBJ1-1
CASSSQGGRTEAFF
TGTGCCAGCAGCTCCCAGGGGGGGAGGACTGAAGCTTTCTTT
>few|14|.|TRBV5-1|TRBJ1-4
CASSLGASNEKLFF
TGCGCCAGCAGCTTGGGGGCAAGTAATGAAAAACTGTTTTTT
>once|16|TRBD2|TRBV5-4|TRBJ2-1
CASSLPGIAGRNEQFF
TGTGCCAGCAGCCTCCCCGGGATAGCGGGACGCAATGAGCAGTTCTTC
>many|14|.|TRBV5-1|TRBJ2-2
CASSPRGDTGELFF
TGCGCCAGCAGCCCGCGAGGGGATACCGGGGAGCTGTTTTTT
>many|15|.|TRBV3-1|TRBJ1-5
CASSQGTEGNQPQHF
TGTGCCAGCAGCCAAGGGACAGAAGGTAATCAGCCCCAGCATTTT
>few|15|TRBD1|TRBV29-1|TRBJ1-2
CSVDQMHRGHFGYTF
TGCAGCGTTGACCAAATGCACAGGGGGCATTTTGGCTACACCTTC
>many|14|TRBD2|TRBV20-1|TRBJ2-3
CSARTSGTTDTQYF
TGCAGTGCAAGGACTAGCGGGACCACAGATACGCAGTATTTT
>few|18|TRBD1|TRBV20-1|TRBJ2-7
CSARDLPRQGARVYEQYF
TGCAGTGCTAGAGATCTTCCCCGACAGGGGGCGCGGGTCTACGAGCAGTACTTC
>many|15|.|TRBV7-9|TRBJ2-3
CASIHRAGITDTQYF
TGTGCCAGCATCCATCGGGCTGGAATCACAGATACGCAGTATTTT
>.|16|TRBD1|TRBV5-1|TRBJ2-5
CASSLGSHRGRETQYF
TGCGCCAGCAGCTTGGGCAGTCACAGGGGGCGAGAGACCCAGTACTTC
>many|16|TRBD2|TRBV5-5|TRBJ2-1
CASSLLSGGPLGEQFF
TGTGCCAGCAGCCTATTATCGGGAGGGCCCTTGGGTGAGCAGTTCTTC
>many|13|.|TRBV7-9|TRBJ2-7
CASSFPPPSEQYF
TGTGCCAGCAGTTTTCCCCCCCCATCCGAGCAGTACTTC
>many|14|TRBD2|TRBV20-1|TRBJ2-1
CSGCPSGVYNEQFF
TGCAGTGGGTGCCCTAGCGGGGTTTACAATGAGCAGTTCTTC
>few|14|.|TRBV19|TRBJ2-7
CASSIAGRGYEQYF
TGTGCCAGTAGTATAGCGGGACGGGGGTACGAGCAGTACTTC
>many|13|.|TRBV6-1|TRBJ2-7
CASRLNRGYEQYF
TGTGCCAGCAGGCTAAACCGGGGCTACGAGCAGTACTTC
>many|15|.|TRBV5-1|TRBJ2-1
CASREASRSYNEQFF
TGCGCCAGCAGAGAGGCTAGCCGCTCCTACAATGAGCAGTTCTTC
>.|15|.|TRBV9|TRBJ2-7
CASSVGDGVGYEQYF
TGTGCCAGCAGCGTAGGTGATGGGGTAGGATACGAGCAGTACTTC
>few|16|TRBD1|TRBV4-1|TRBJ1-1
CASSQLRGDRNTEAFF
TGCGCCAGCAGCCAACTTCGGGGGGACAGGAACACTGAAGCTTTCTTT
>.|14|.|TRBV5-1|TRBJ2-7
CASSTQTASYEQYF
TGCGCCAGCAGCACCCAGACAGCCTCCTACGAGCAGTACTTC
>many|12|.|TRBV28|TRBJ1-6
CASSLSWSPLHF
TGTGCCAGCAGCCTTTCCTGGTCACCCCTCCACTTT
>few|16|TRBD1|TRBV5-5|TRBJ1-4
CASSLRPGTGVEKLFF
TGTGCCAGCAGCTTGAGGCCCGGGACAGGGGTCGAAAAACTGTTTTTT
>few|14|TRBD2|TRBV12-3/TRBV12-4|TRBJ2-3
CASSSGLVPDTQYF
TGTGCCAGCAGTTCCGGACTAGTACCCGATACGCAGTATTTT
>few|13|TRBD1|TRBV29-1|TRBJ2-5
CSADRGPQETQYF
TGCAGCGCCGACAGGGGTCCCCAAGAGACCCAGTACTTC
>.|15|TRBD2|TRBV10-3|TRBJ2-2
CAISESGKGTGELFF
TGTGCCATCAGTGAAAGCGGGAAAGGCACCGGGGAGCTGTTTTTT
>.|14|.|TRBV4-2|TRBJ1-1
CASSQDLVLTEAFF
TGTGCCAGCAGCCAAGATTTGGTTCTAACTGAAGCTTTCTTT